These 15 T cell receptor beta chains came from one sample sequenced in a study of cytomegalovirus exposure and HLA in healthy donors (dated by TCRdb to 2016 to 2017). Library preparation employed the immunoSEQ multiplex PCR assay. For the multiplex PCR, a mixture combining 60 forward primers for TCR Vbeta segments and 13 reverse primers for TCR Jbeta segments was used. Sourced from immuneACCESS, this table was stored by TCRdb with only in-frame sequences that have V and J called. A share of the clones is absent; for the studies checked, an unresolved V gene accounts for under half, and the remainder has no known explanation. Across this sample there are 200,000 to 250,000 clones, with less than 85% seen only once. The ten largest clones represent 0.63% of the sample. The sample taken for sequencing was PBMCs. Receptors were obtained from a young man in good health and CMV-seronegative.

This chain joins TRBV30 and TRBJ2-3; no clear D. CDR3 length: 16 amino acids. V lost 0 bases, J lost 0 bases, and 13 bases lay in between. Germline V CDR1 and CDR2: GTSNPN, SVGIG (reference sequence). CDR3 loop: CAWSVQSLDSTDTQYF. CDR3 nucleotides: TGTGCCTGGAGTGTACAATCTCTTGATAGCACAGATACGCAGTATTTT.

The chain employs TRBV30 and TRBJ2-5; TRBD2 matches at 8 bases. The V segment lost 4 bases and the J segment 4 bases; nucleotides outside the gene matches: 14. Germline loops: CDR1 GTSNPN, CDR2 SVGIG (reference sequence). The CDR3 loop spans 16 amino acids. Here the CDR3 reads CAWMGVERERGETQYF. The DNA for the CDR3 is TGTGCCTGGATGGGGGTGGAGCGGGAGCGGGGAGAGACCCAGTACTTC.

The CDR3 DNA follows: TGTGCCAGCATGCGGCGGGACGGATTCTACGAGCAGTACTTC. Translating gives CASMRRDGFYEQYF. This chain links TRBV27 with TRBJ2-5; maybe TRBD2 (6 bases). The J call may be incorrect, as the DNA end agrees better with TRBJ2-7. Germline V gives CDR1 MNHEY, CDR2 SMNVEV (reference sequence). This CDR3 has 14 amino acids.

The gene calls are TRBV6-5 and TRBJ2-5, with TRBD2 as a possible D gene (6 bases). Germline V gene data show CDR1 as MNHEY and CDR2 as SVGAGI. V was clipped by 4 bases and J by 4 bases, with 13 bases between them. The CDR3 is made up of 14 amino acids. The CDR3 is CASSFQAGLETQYF. CDR3 bases: TGTGCCAGCAGTTTCCAGGCGGGGTTAGAGACCCAGTACTTC.

The rearrangement joins TRBV7-9 to TRBJ2-7; D is undetermined. V lost 1 base and J 4 bases, leaving 8 bases between the germline ends. Germline V gives CDR1 SEHNR, CDR2 FQNEAQ (reference sequence). This CDR3 region has 13 residues. The CDR3 nucleotides are TGTGCCAGCAGCTTAGTGGCCGGGTACGAGCAGTACTTC. Protein product: CASSLVAGYEQYF.

In this sample, this clone turned up once. The chain carries TRBV5-1 and TRBJ2-5; TRBD1 is a possible D gene (6 bases). Trimming took off 5 bases at V and 2 bases at J, with 10 bases between the two ends. CDR1 is SGHRS and CDR2 is YFSETQ in the germline V gene. This CDR3 is 13 amino acids long. In DNA, the CDR3 is TGCGCCAGCAGAACAGGGCCACAAGAGACCCAGTACTTC. This encodes CASRTGPQETQYF.

The J gene is TRBJ2-2, the V gene TRBV7-3; D not certain. Trimming shortened V by 6 bases and J by 5 bases, and 10 bases separated the two germline ends. CDR1 is SGHTA and CDR2 is FQGTGA in the germline V gene. The CDR3 runs 13 residues. The CDR3 bases are TGTGCCAGCAGGCCCGACTCGACCGGGGAGCTGTTTTTT. This sequence encodes CASRPDSTGELFF. Using reference TRBV7-3 and TRBJ2-2 for the parts outside the CDR3, the full variable domain is GAGVSQTPSNKVTEKGKYVELRCDPISGHTALYWYRQSLGQGPEFLIYFQGTGAADDSGLPNDRFFAVRPEGSVSTLKIQRTERGDSAVYLCASRPDSTGELFFGEGSRLTVL.

The chain carries TRBV4-1 and TRBJ2-7, with D uncertain. The V and J ends lost 0 bases and 7 bases respectively, with 10 bases between them. CDR3 length: 13 amino acids. Per germline, CDR1 MGHRA and CDR2 YSYEKL. CDR3 sequence: CASSQDPRQEQYF. CDR3 in DNA: TGCGCCAGCAGCCAAGATCCGAGGCAGGAGCAGTACTTC.

This clone was seen a few times. The chain couples TRBV25-1 to TRBJ2-1; 10 positions agree with TRBD2. The junction had 16 bases not matched to a gene; V was cut back by 5 bases and J by 9 bases. The CDR3 has 17 residues. Germline lookup yields CDR1 MGHDK and CDR2 SYGVNS. CDR3 region: CASSSSSGRVGFVEQFF. The CDR3 DNA reads TGTGCCAGCAGTTCTTCCAGCGGGAGGGTTGGTTTCGTTGAGCAGTTCTTC.

The chain uses TRBV18 and TRBJ2-5; 7 bases align to TRBD1. Germline CDR1 and CDR2: KGHSH and LQKENI. This CDR3 has 16 amino acids. Germline trimming cut 3 bases from V and 1 base from J; bases unmatched to any gene: 8. The CDR3 region is CASSPSQTGLQETQYF. The CDR3 coding sequence is TGTGCCAGCTCACCCTCGCAGACAGGGCTCCAAGAGACCCAGTACTTC.

In its sample, this clone was seen a few times. The chain has TRBV6-5 and TRBJ2-7; 12 positions agree with TRBD2. The V and J ends lost 8 bases and 9 bases, in that order; junction bases with no gene match: 5. The CDR3 loop spans 12 amino acids. Germline V lookup: CDR1 MNHEY, CDR2 SVGAGI. CDR3 sequence reads: CASGTSGLGQYF. In DNA, the CDR3 is TGTGCCAGCGGGACTAGCGGGTTGGGGCAGTACTTC.

The rearrangement joins TRBV5-1 to TRBJ2-7; TRBD2 matches at 11 bases. V trimming: 0 bases; J trimming: 4 bases; junction bases outside the gene matches: 3. CDR1 is SGHRS, CDR2 YFSETQ, per germline. The length of the CDR3 is 15 residues. The chain's CDR3 is CASSLETSGIYEQYF. The CDR3 nucleotides are TGCGCCAGCAGCTTGGAGACTAGCGGGATATACGAGCAGTACTTC.

The V gene is TRBV5-1, the J gene TRBJ1-1; D gene ambiguous. The CDR3 is made up of 17 amino acids. Trimming pared 2 bases from V and 2 bases from J, leaving 19 bases between. CDR1 is SGHRS and CDR2 is YFSETQ in the germline V gene. CDR3 bases: TGCGCCAGCAGCTTAGCAGAGGGTACAGTTTTAAACACTGAAGCTTTCTTT. Encoded protein: CASSLAEGTVLNTEAFF.

This clone has just a few counts. This rearrangement joins TRBV7-2 to TRBJ2-1; TRBD2 matches 13 bases. Per germline, CDR1 SGHTA and CDR2 FQGNSA. The CDR3 has 15 residues. V trimming: 4 bases; J trimming: 7 bases; junction bases outside the gene matches: 4. CDR3 loop: CASSSGLAGINEQFF. The CDR3, as DNA: TGTGCCAGCAGCTCGGGACTAGCGGGAATTAATGAGCAGTTCTTC.

This clone was seen a few times. The chain links TRBV10-3 to TRBJ2-5, with D possibly matching TRBD1 (5 bases). Germline lookup yields CDR1 ENHRY and CDR2 SYGVKD. CDR3 size: 14 residues. V dropped 0 bases and J dropped 4 bases, with 9 bases sitting between them. Here the CDR3 DNA reads TGTGCCATCAGTGAGTCTACAGGTGGAGAGACCCAGTACTTC. This gives the protein CAISESTGGETQYF.